These 30 T cell receptor beta chains were sequenced from one sample in a study of cytomegalovirus exposure and HLA in healthy donors. Profiling relied on immunoSEQ multiplex PCR, and the TCRdb table lists in-frame clones only, not all of them. This sample carries roughly 150,000 clones, around four fifths of them seen once, and the ten largest clones take around 2.4%. The sample comprised PBMCs. The receptor set was obtained from a man in his thirties or forties in good health and CMV-seropositive.

V is TRBV9 and J is TRBJ2-1; 8 bases are a match to TRBD1. The CDR3 contains 16 residues. The J segment lost 1 base and the V segment lost 4 bases, leaving 7 bases of the junction unmatched. Germline values: CDR1 SGDLS, CDR2 YYNGEE. The CDR3 sequence: CASSPRQGMSYNEQFF. The CDR3 nucleotides read TGTGCCAGCAGCCCTCGACAGGGGATGTCCTACAATGAGCAGTTCTTC.

J is TRBJ1-6 and V is TRBV18; a possible D gene is TRBD1 (5 bases). The CDR3 runs to 17 residues. Germline-derived CDR1 and CDR2 are KGHSH and LQKENI. Trimming removed 4 bases from V and 3 bases from J, with 16 bases in between. This chain's CDR3 is CASSLVGGARYNSPLHF. The DNA for the CDR3 is TGTGCCAGCTCACTCGTGGGGGGAGCTCGCTATAATTCACCCCTCCACTTT.

V and J are TRBV29-1 and TRBJ2-3; 12 nucleotides agree with TRBD1. After removal of 6 bases from V and 4 bases from J, the junction contained 5 bases not matched to a gene. From germline, CDR1 is SQVTM and CDR2 ANQGSEA. This CDR3 region has 14 residues. The CDR3 DNA reads as TGCAGCGTCTCCGGGACAGGGGGCGCAGATACGCAGTATTTT. Its translation is CSVSGTGGADTQYF.

The chain joins TRBV18 to TRBJ1-4, with a weak D call TRBD1 (5 bases). Germline V lookup: CDR1 KGHSH, CDR2 LQKENI. The CDR3 contains 14 residues. Trimming removed 6 bases from V and 4 bases from J, with 12 bases in between. The CDR3 nucleotides read TGTGCCAGCTCCCCCTACGACAGTAATGAAAAACTGTTTTTT. It yields the protein CASSPYDSNEKLFF. Full variable domain (outside the CDR3, taken from reference TRBV18 and TRBJ1-4): NAGVMQNPRHLVRRRGQEARLRCSPMKGHSHVYWYRQLPEEGLKFMVYLQKENIIDESGMPKERFSAEFPKEGPSILRIQQVVRGDSAAYFCASSPYDSNEKLFFGSGTQLSVL.

The chain recombines TRBV7-9 with TRBJ1-4; D may be TRBD1 (5 bases). V lost 7 bases and J lost 2, with 17 bases in between. Germline CDR1 and CDR2: SEHNR and FQNEAQ (reference sequence). The CDR3 has 16 amino acids. The CDR3 reads CASTIGSGDTNEKLFF. Written as DNA, the CDR3 is TGTGCCAGCACCATCGGGTCGGGGGATACTAATGAAAAACTGTTTTTT.

The chain uses TRBV4-2 and TRBJ2-1; maybe TRBD1 (6 bases). V was pared by 4 bases and J by 8 bases, with 15 bases between. The CDR3 length is 14 residues. The germline V gene has CDR1 LGHNA and CDR2 YNFKEQ. The CDR3 is CASSPGLKGDEQFF. Here the CDR3 DNA reads TGTGCCAGCAGCCCTGGACTTAAGGGGGATGAGCAGTTCTTC.

This clone was observed a few times. CDR3 in DNA: TGTGCCAGCAGCCCCGGACAGGGGGAGGCAGATACGCAGTATTTT. It translates to CASSPGQGEADTQYF. The chain is built from TRBV5-5 and TRBJ2-3; 10 bases line up with TRBD1. The length of the CDR3 is 15 residues. Trimming at V came to 4 bases and at J to 4 bases, leaving 6 bases not matched to a gene. CDR1 and CDR2 from the germline V gene are SGHKS and YYEKEE (reference sequence).

The chain employs TRBV7-2 and TRBJ2-1; possibly TRBD2 for D (6 bases). The V gene's germline CDR1 is SGHTA and CDR2 FQGNSA. V was pared by 4 bases and J by 10 bases, with 32 bases between. The CDR3 length is 19 residues. As DNA, the CDR3 is TGTGCCAGCAGCTCTAGCCTAGCGCCCCCGGGGTTTACATCCGGAGAGCAGTTCTTC. This translates into CASSSSLAPPGFTSGEQFF.

V usage is TRBV10-1 and J usage is TRBJ2-3; 11 nucleotides line up with TRBD2. This CDR3 is 17 amino acids long. Germline V CDR1 and CDR2: WNHNN, SYGVQD (reference sequence). J lost 0 bases, V lost 4 bases, and 6 bases had no gene match. CDR3 bases: TGCGCCAGCAGTGGCCGACTAGCGGGGTCTAGCACAGATACGCAGTATTTT. It is translated as CASSGRLAGSSTDTQYF.

V and J are TRBV7-2 and TRBJ1-6; 10 bases match TRBD1. Germline loops: CDR1 SGHTA, CDR2 FQGNSA. V lost 8 bases and J lost 8; bases outside the gene matches: 3. The CDR3 has 13 amino acids. CDR3 residues: CASRTGGHSPLHF. CDR3 DNA: TGTGCCAGCCGGACAGGGGGTCATTCACCCCTCCACTTT.

This clone was counted between two and nine times. The gene calls are TRBV10-1 and TRBJ2-2; 7 bases match TRBD1. Germline CDR1 WNHNN, CDR2 SYGVQD (reference sequence). The CDR3 covers 13 residues. The trim removed 4 bases at V and 7 bases at J, leaving 3 bases unmatched. The CDR3 loop is CASSVSGGGELFF. The CDR3 coding sequence is TGCGCCAGCAGTGTTTCAGGGGGCGGGGAGCTGTTTTTT.

This chain connects TRBV11-3 to TRBJ2-1; the match to TRBD2 covers 11 bases. V lost 1 base, J lost 8 bases, and 4 bases stayed unmatched. There are 15 residues in the CDR3. Germline CDR1 SGHNT, CDR2 YENEEA. The CDR3 DNA is TGTGCCAGCAGCTTAGGGGGACTAGCGGCCCATGAGCAGTTCTTC. Translation: CASSLGGLAAHEQFF.

The V call is TRBV23-1, the J call TRBJ1-6; the D is unclear. TRBV23-1 qualifies as an ORF whose function is uncertain. The CDR3 has 17 amino acids. V lost 2 bases, J lost 4 bases, and 15 bases lay in between. DNA for the CDR3: TGCGCCAGCAGTCAACCACCGGGCCCGGGGTATAATTCACCCCTCCACTTT. Translating gives CASSQPPGPGYNSPLHF.

This rearrangement joins TRBV4-3 to TRBJ2-7, with TRBD1 identical over 7 bases. Unmatched junction bases numbered 5, after V lost 0 bases and J lost 3 bases. The length of the CDR3 is 15 residues. Germline V CDR1 and CDR2: LGHNA, YSLEER. The chain's CDR3 is CASSQESAGGYEQYF. CDR3 DNA: TGCGCCAGCAGCCAAGAAAGCGCAGGGGGCTACGAGCAGTACTTC.

This clone was seen just once. V is TRBV4-1 and J is TRBJ1-5, with a possible D match to TRBD1 (5 bases). The CDR3 runs 15 residues. Germline CDR1 reads MGHRA; CDR2 reads YSYEKL. The V and J ends lost 0 bases and 1 base respectively, with 7 bases between them. The DNA of the CDR3 is TGCGCCAGCAGCCAAGAACGGGGGAGCAATCAGCCCCAGCATTTT. Protein product: CASSQERGSNQPQHF.

The rearrangement links TRBV7-9 to TRBJ1-2; 9 positions match TRBD1. The V gene's germline CDR1 is SEHNR and CDR2 FQNEAQ (reference sequence). With 6 bases clipped from V and 8 bases from J, the junction kept 7 bases outside the gene matches. The CDR3 consists of 13 residues. The CDR3 DNA sequence: TGTGCCAGCAGGAATACAGGGGGCGGCGGCTACACCTTC. This codes for CASRNTGGGGYTF.

The rearrangement links TRBV6-5 to TRBJ2-3; TRBD1 aligns across 7 bases. The germline gives CDR1 MNHEY, CDR2 SVGAGI. The CDR3 has 14 amino acids. Trimming took 5 bases from V and 5 from J; bases not matched to a gene: 7. CDR3 nucleotides: TGTGCCAGCAGTCGGACAGGTTCCGTAGATACGCAGTATTTT. It specifies CASSRTGSVDTQYF.

This chain links TRBV12-5 with TRBJ2-7, with 10 nucleotides matching TRBD1. The CDR3 has 14 residues. Germline CDR1 and CDR2: LGHNT and FRNRAP. The V segment lost 6 bases and the J segment 2 bases; nucleotides outside the gene matches: 4. CDR3 residues: CASGRGQGAYEQYF. The CDR3, as DNA: TGTGCTAGTGGCCGTGGACAGGGGGCCTACGAGCAGTACTTC.

The chain recombines TRBV7-3 with TRBJ2-2; 9 nucleotides line up with TRBD2. Germline V lookup: CDR1 SGHTA, CDR2 FQGTGA. This CDR3 contains 15 residues. J was trimmed by 7 bases and V by 3 bases; bases with no gene match: 6. CDR3 region: CASSFGGGALGELFF. CDR3 nucleotides: TGTGCCAGCAGCTTCGGCGGGGGGGCTCTCGGGGAGCTGTTTTTT. The whole variable domain, filled in from reference TRBV7-3 and TRBJ2-2, reads GAGVSQTPSNKVTEKGKYVELRCDPISGHTALYWYRQSLGQGPEFLIYFQGTGAADDSGLPNDRFFAVRPEGSVSTLKIQRTERGDSAVYLCASSFGGGALGELFFGEGSRLTVL.

This rearrangement joins TRBV18 to TRBJ2-1; 11 nucleotides match TRBD2. Losses at the gene ends were 6 bases for V and 3 bases for J; bases not matched to a gene: 4. Germline V gene data show CDR1 as KGHSH and CDR2 as LQKENI. This CDR3 has 15 residues. The CDR3 DNA reads as TGTGCCAGCTCGCTTAGCGGGGGGGGCTACAATGAGCAGTTCTTC. Translation: CASSLSGGGYNEQFF. The complete variable domain, with remaining parts taken from reference TRBV18 and TRBJ2-1, reads NAGVMQNPRHLVRRRGQEARLRCSPMKGHSHVYWYRQLPEEGLKFMVYLQKENIIDESGMPKERFSAEFPKEGPSILRIQQVVRGDSAAYFCASSLSGGGYNEQFFGPGTRLTVL.

This rearrangement joins TRBV4-1 to TRBJ2-1; possible D gene TRBD2, 5 bases. The length of the CDR3 is 15 residues. V was pared by 4 bases and J by 6 bases, with 16 bases between. The germline gives CDR1 MGHRA, CDR2 YSYEKL. In DNA form, the CDR3 reads TGCGCCAGCAGCCGCGACTCTGGGAGTTCCAATGAGCAGTTCTTC. It translates to CASSRDSGSSNEQFF.

The chain is built from TRBV27 and TRBJ2-7; weak D call: TRBD2 (6 bases). CDR3 length: 14 residues. In germline, CDR1 is MNHEY, CDR2 SMNVEV (reference sequence). V was pared by 1 base and J by 2 bases, with 9 bases between. The CDR3 reads CASSLLGGTYEQYF. As DNA, the CDR3 is TGTGCCAGCAGTTTATTGGGGGGAACCTACGAGCAGTACTTC.

This sequence joins TRBV19 and TRBJ2-3; 11 positions match TRBD2. The CDR3 has 17 amino acids. From germline, CDR1 is LNHDA and CDR2 SQIVND (reference sequence). The ends lost 8 bases at V and 3 bases at J; junction bases unmatched: 13. CDR3 loop: CASRGLKGLAATDTQYF. The CDR3 region has the DNA TGTGCCAGTCGGGGTCTAAAGGGACTAGCGGCGACAGATACGCAGTATTTT.

This clone was observed a single time. The chain combines TRBV2 with TRBJ2-3; no definite D call. Looked up from germline, CDR1 is SNHLY and CDR2 is FYNNEI. V shed 6 bases and J shed 4 bases, with 5 bases lying between them. The CDR3 length is 11 residues. The CDR3 spells CASSLSDTQYF. The CDR3 nucleotides are TGTGCCAGCAGCCTTTCAGATACGCAGTATTTT. Based on the CDR3 plus reference TRBV2 and TRBJ2-3, the full variable domain is EPEVTQTPSHQVTQMGQEVILRCVPISNHLYFYWYRQILGQKVEFLVSFYNNEISEKSEIFDDQFSVERPDGSNFTLKIRSTKLEDSAMYFCASSLSDTQYFGPGTRLTVL.

The chain couples TRBV4-1 to TRBJ2-1; 9 bases align to TRBD1. The length of the CDR3 is 17 residues. V dropped 0 bases and J dropped 4; count of bases not matched to a gene: 7. CDR1 and CDR2 from the germline V gene are MGHRA and YSYEKL. The CDR3 DNA reads TGCGCCAGCAGCCAAGATAGGCGACAGGGGGGTTACAATGAGCAGTTCTTC. Translation: CASSQDRRQGGYNEQFF.

This chain joins TRBV25-1 and TRBJ1-1, with unresolved D. The ends were cut back, 3 bases at V and 1 base at J, with 12 bases in the middle. The CDR3 covers 15 residues. CDR1 is MGHDK and CDR2 is SYGVNS in the germline V gene. The CDR3 protein is CASSDTRGSNTEAFF. CDR3 in DNA: TGTGCCAGCAGTGATACGAGAGGGTCGAACACTGAAGCTTTCTTT.

The genes are TRBV18 and TRBJ2-2; the D is unclear. Germline CDR1 reads KGHSH; CDR2 reads LQKENI. V was cut by 3 bases and J by 0 bases, with 2 bases left in between. CDR3 length: 13 amino acids. CDR3 nucleotide sequence: TGTGCCAGCTCACCCTCGAACACCGGGGAGCTGTTTTTT. Translated, it gives CASSPSNTGELFF. The full variable domain, its missing parts supplied by reference TRBV18 and TRBJ2-2, is NAGVMQNPRHLVRRRGQEARLRCSPMKGHSHVYWYRQLPEEGLKFMVYLQKENIIDESGMPKERFSAEFPKEGPSILRIQQVVRGDSAAYFCASSPSNTGELFFGEGSRLTVL.

This sequence joins TRBV19 and TRBJ2-7, with a possible D match to TRBD2 (5 bases). Germline CDR1 LNHDA, CDR2 SQIVND (reference sequence). V shed 8 bases and J shed 3 bases, with 17 bases lying between them. The CDR3 spans 14 residues. In DNA form, the CDR3 reads TGTGCCAGTTCTCCCCAGGCCCGGGGCTACGAGCAGTACTTC. Its translation is CASSPQARGYEQYF.

The rearrangement links TRBV7-2 to TRBJ2-2, with D maybe TRBD2 (6 bases). The CDR3 extends over 14 amino acids. The germline V gene has CDR1 SGHTA and CDR2 FQGNSA. V was trimmed by 4 bases and J by 6 bases, leaving 12 bases between them. The CDR3 protein is CASSYRGGAGELFF. The DNA of the CDR3 is TGTGCCAGCAGCTATAGGGGAGGTGCCGGGGAGCTGTTTTTT.

V usage is TRBV7-2 and J usage is TRBJ2-3; D is possibly TRBD2 (5 bases). The CDR3 has 16 residues. Germline CDR1 reads SGHTA; CDR2 reads FQGNSA. The V end lost 5 bases, the J end lost 2 bases, and 17 bases lay between the germline ends. This CDR3 reads CASSPSWGEVTDTQYF. The CDR3 DNA reads TGTGCCAGCAGCCCCTCGTGGGGAGAAGTCACAGATACGCAGTATTTT. The complete variable domain, with remaining parts taken from reference TRBV7-2 and TRBJ2-3, reads GAGVSQSPSNKVTEKGKDVELRCDPISGHTALYWYRQSLGQGLEFLIYFQGNSAPDKSGLPSDRFSAERTGGSVSTLTIQRTQQEDSAVYLCASSPSWGEVTDTQYFGPGTRLTVL.